A selection of T cell receptor beta chains follows, all from one sample in a study of blood T cell repertoires in COVID-19. Generated by immunoSEQ multiplex PCR, the TCRdb table keeps only in-frame clones and is missing some. The sample records about 50,000 clones, approximately 89% being singletons. The material sequenced was peripheral blood. All receptors come from a human donor with active COVID-19. The donor label of this sample is uncertain. CDR3s include the opening cysteine and the closing phenylalanine or tryptophan. A D gene is named only where the DNA matches it firmly. Clone size is given for some rows only: seen once, a few or many times, or a class if the clone is expanded.

cdr3_nt: TGTGCCAGCTCAAGACAGGGGGCTAACTCCATATATTTT; cdr3_aa: CASSRQGANSIYF; d_call: TRBD1; clone_size: -; j_call: TRBJ1-3; v_call: TRBV18
cdr3_nt: TGCGCCAGCAGCTGGACTAGCGGGAGTACCAACGAGCAGTACTTC; cdr3_aa: CASSWTSGSTNEQYF; d_call: TRBD2; clone_size: -; j_call: TRBJ2-7; v_call: TRBV5-1
cdr3_nt: TGTGCCAGCAGTGTGTCCCCAGGACTCATGAACACTGAAGCTTTCTTT; cdr3_aa: CASSVSPGLMNTEAFF; d_call: -; clone_size: -; j_call: TRBJ1-1; v_call: TRBV6-1
cdr3_nt: TGTGCCAGCTCACCCGGACAGGGAAAGAGAGAGACCCAGTACTTC; cdr3_aa: CASSPGQGKRETQYF; d_call: TRBD1; clone_size: -; j_call: TRBJ2-5; v_call: TRBV18
cdr3_nt: TGTGCCATCAGTGAGCTCGACTCGGCAGGGAAGGTTAATGAGCAGTTCTTC; cdr3_aa: CAISELDSAGKVNEQFF; d_call: -; clone_size: -; j_call: TRBJ2-1; v_call: TRBV10-3
cdr3_nt: TGTGCCACCAGCAGAGCGCGGGAATCAGATACGCAGTATTTT; cdr3_aa: CATSRARESDTQYF; d_call: -; clone_size: -; j_call: TRBJ2-3; v_call: TRBV15
cdr3_nt: TGCGCCAGCAGCTTGACGACAGGGGGCCTAACAGCTAACTATGGCTACACCTTC; cdr3_aa: CASSLTTGGLTANYGYTF; d_call: TRBD1; clone_size: -; j_call: TRBJ1-2; v_call: TRBV5-1
cdr3_nt: TGTGCCAGCAGTGGAGCGGGACAGGGGGCGCCCGAGACCCAGTACTTC; cdr3_aa: CASSGAGQGAPETQYF; d_call: TRBD1; clone_size: -; j_call: TRBJ2-5; v_call: TRBV2
cdr3_nt: TGTGCCAGCAGCCCTCAATGGACAGATTATGGCTACACCTTC; cdr3_aa: CASSPQWTDYGYTF; d_call: -; clone_size: -; j_call: TRBJ1-2; v_call: TRBV7-2
cdr3_nt: TGTGCCAGCAGTGAATATCGGTCTAGCGGATACAATGAGCAGTTCTTC; cdr3_aa: CASSEYRSSGYNEQFF; d_call: TRBD2; clone_size: -; j_call: TRBJ2-1; v_call: TRBV25-1
cdr3_nt: TGCAGCGTTTGGGGACATAAACAAGAGACCCAGTACTTC; cdr3_aa: CSVWGHKQETQYF; d_call: -; clone_size: once; j_call: TRBJ2-5; v_call: TRBV29-1
cdr3_nt: TGTGCCAGCAGCTTAGCGGGCAGCATGGCCTCACCCCTCCACTTT; cdr3_aa: CASSLAGSMASPLHF; d_call: -; clone_size: -; j_call: TRBJ1-6; v_call: TRBV7-9
cdr3_nt: TGTGCCAGCAGCTCTAGCGCGTATTCGGGCGAGCAGTACTTC; cdr3_aa: CASSSSAYSGEQYF; d_call: -; clone_size: -; j_call: TRBJ2-7; v_call: TRBV7-3
cdr3_nt: TGTGCCAGCAGTCAAAGCTTCCGGGACAGGCCCTACGAGCAGTACTTC; cdr3_aa: CASSQSFRDRPYEQYF; d_call: TRBD1; clone_size: once; j_call: TRBJ2-7; v_call: TRBV6-2/TRBV6-3
cdr3_nt: TGTGCCAGCAGTTCCCTGGACAGGTCCTACGAGCAGTACTTC; cdr3_aa: CASSSLDRSYEQYF; d_call: TRBD1; clone_size: -; j_call: TRBJ2-7; v_call: TRBV6-5
cdr3_nt: TGCGCCAGCAGCTTGGCCGGTACGGCGGGAGGGGTCACAGATACGCAGTATTTT; cdr3_aa: CASSLAGTAGGVTDTQYF; d_call: TRBD2; clone_size: few; j_call: TRBJ2-3; v_call: TRBV5-1
cdr3_nt: TGTGCCATCAGTCACGTAGAGGGACAGGGTTACACTGAAGCTTTCTTT; cdr3_aa: CAISHVEGQGYTEAFF; d_call: TRBD1; clone_size: -; j_call: TRBJ1-1; v_call: TRBV10-3
cdr3_nt: TGTGCCAGCAGGTTAACATACCTGAACACTGAAGCTTTCTTT; cdr3_aa: CASRLTYLNTEAFF; d_call: -; clone_size: -; j_call: TRBJ1-1; v_call: TRBV7-8
cdr3_nt: TGTGCCAACCCAAGCCCTGGGGCCAACGTCCTGACTTTC; cdr3_aa: CANPSPGANVLTF; d_call: -; clone_size: -; j_call: TRBJ2-6; v_call: TRBV6-5
cdr3_nt: TGTGCCAGTAGTGGGGGACAGGGGGCGAGTCAGCCCCAGCATTTT; cdr3_aa: CASSGGQGASQPQHF; d_call: TRBD1; clone_size: -; j_call: TRBJ1-5; v_call: TRBV19
cdr3_nt: TGTGCCAGCAGTGACTTTGCGGGGCGGACAGCTTTCTTT; cdr3_aa: CASSDFAGRTAFF; d_call: -; clone_size: -; j_call: TRBJ1-1; v_call: TRBV6-4
cdr3_nt: TGCGCCAGCAGCACCCGGGACAGGAGGAACACTGAAGCTTTCTTT; cdr3_aa: CASSTRDRRNTEAFF; d_call: TRBD1; clone_size: -; j_call: TRBJ1-1; v_call: TRBV5-1
cdr3_nt: TGTGCCAGAACGACCCGACAGGGCCAAAATTCACCCCTCCACTTT; cdr3_aa: CARTTRQGQNSPLHF; d_call: TRBD1; clone_size: few; j_call: TRBJ1-6; v_call: TRBV2
cdr3_nt: TGTGCCAGCAGCGTAGGGGGGCAGGGGCGGACGCAGTTCTTC; cdr3_aa: CASSVGGQGRTQFF; d_call: -; clone_size: -; j_call: TRBJ2-1; v_call: TRBV9
cdr3_nt: TGCGCCAGCAGCCCCCGGGACAGCCAAGTGGAGACCCAGTACTTC; cdr3_aa: CASSPRDSQVETQYF; d_call: TRBD1; clone_size: -; j_call: TRBJ2-5; v_call: TRBV4-1
cdr3_nt: TGTGCCAGCAGCCGTGACAGGGGAAGTGGCTACACCTTC; cdr3_aa: CASSRDRGSGYTF; d_call: TRBD1; clone_size: -; j_call: TRBJ1-2; v_call: TRBV7-9
cdr3_nt: TGTGCCAGCAGTAGAGGGACTAGCGGGACCGGGGAGCTGTTTTTT; cdr3_aa: CASSRGTSGTGELFF; d_call: TRBD2; clone_size: -; j_call: TRBJ2-2; v_call: TRBV6-5
cdr3_nt: TGTGCCAGCAGCCCGGGGGGCGGGGGGACTACTAATGAGCAGTTCTTC; cdr3_aa: CASSPGGGGTTNEQFF; d_call: TRBD2; clone_size: -; j_call: TRBJ2-1; v_call: TRBV2
cdr3_nt: TGTGCCACCAGTGATTTGAGGCAGGGATATGGCTACACCTTC; cdr3_aa: CATSDLRQGYGYTF; d_call: -; clone_size: -; j_call: TRBJ1-2; v_call: TRBV24-1
cdr3_nt: TGCGCCAGCAGCCAGTATTGGGTGGGTAGCGGTACGAATCAGCCCCAGCATTTT; cdr3_aa: CASSQYWVGSGTNQPQHF; d_call: -; clone_size: -; j_call: TRBJ1-5; v_call: TRBV4-1
cdr3_nt: TGTGCCAGCAGCTCTACTAGCGGGAGGGCCCTCTACAATGAGCAGTTCTTC; cdr3_aa: CASSSTSGRALYNEQFF; d_call: TRBD2; clone_size: -; j_call: TRBJ2-1; v_call: TRBV14
cdr3_nt: TGTGCCAGCAGGCTAGCGGGGGGGACCCTCTACGAGCAGTACTTC; cdr3_aa: CASRLAGGTLYEQYF; d_call: TRBD2; clone_size: -; j_call: TRBJ2-7; v_call: TRBV2
cdr3_nt: TGTGCCAGCAGTTTAGGGAACAGGGGGAAGCAGTACTTC; cdr3_aa: CASSLGNRGKQYF; d_call: TRBD1; clone_size: -; j_call: TRBJ2-7; v_call: TRBV12-3/TRBV12-4